One sample yielded the 8 T cell receptor beta chains listed below, sequenced in a study of shared clonotypes between healthy human individuals. The assay was immunoSEQ multiplex PCR, and TCRdb's table has in-frame clones only and misses some. Of over a million clones in the sample, roughly 96% were seen once. The sample comprised naive CD4+ T cells sorted from blood. As to subset: CD45RA+ positively selected. These TCRs come from a man between 25 and 39 years old in good health.

The J gene is TRBJ2-5, the V gene TRBV10-2, with TRBD2 identical over 7 bases. There are 14 residues in the CDR3. V lost 3 bases to trimming and J lost 5 bases; unmatched junction nucleotides: 6. Germline V CDR1 and CDR2: WSHSY, SAAADI. In nucleotides, the CDR3 is TGCGCCAGCAGTGAATCACTAGCGTTGGAGACCCAGTACTTC. Protein: CASSESLALETQYF.

This clone showed up just once. The chain recombines TRBV9 with TRBJ2-2; a possible D gene is TRBD2 (6 bases). The CDR3 is 17 amino acids. Trimming took 2 bases from V and 5 from J, leaving 19 bases between them. CDR1 and CDR2 (germline): SGDLS, YYNGEE. CDR3 in DNA: TGTGCCAGCAGCGTTACCGGGACTTCCCTGAGGACCGGGGAGCTGTTTTTT. This gives the protein CASSVTGTSLRTGELFF.

The CDR3 is CASSLSGTGGLEQYF. The CDR3 DNA reads as TGTGCCAGCAGCTTGTCCGGGACAGGGGGCCTCGAGCAGTACTTC. V and J are TRBV28 and TRBJ2-7; 12 nucleotides line up with TRBD1. Germline V gene sequence: CDR1 MDHEN, CDR2 SYDVKM. The CDR3 is 15 amino acids. V lost 6 bases, J lost 6 bases, and 9 bases stayed unmatched.

This clone was counted a few times. The chain carries TRBV6-5 and TRBJ1-2; D not resolved. The V and J ends lost 5 bases and 3 bases respectively, with 13 bases between them. This CDR3 contains 14 residues. Germline lookup yields CDR1 MNHEY and CDR2 SVGAGI. For the CDR3, the DNA is TGTGCCAGCAGTAAGGCTGCGTGGGACTATGGCTACACCTTC. Protein: CASSKAAWDYGYTF.

This sequence joins TRBV5-1 and TRBJ1-4; 7 nucleotides agree with TRBD1. The trim removed 4 bases at V and 13 bases at J, leaving 13 bases unmatched. The CDR3 length is 14 residues. Germline CDR1 is SGHRS and CDR2 is YFSETQ. The DNA of the CDR3 is TGCGCCAGCAGCCCACGGACAGGTATCGATGGACTGTTTTTT. This sequence encodes CASSPRTGIDGLFF.

This chain joins TRBV4-1 and TRBJ2-7, with 9 bases that match TRBD1. V shed 0 bases and J 2 bases; nucleotides not matched to a gene: 14. Germline values: CDR1 MGHRA, CDR2 YSYEKL. The CDR3 totals 19 residues. CDR3 in DNA: TGCGCCAGCAGCCAAGAGAAATTCTTGGTGACAGGGGGTACCTACGAGCAGTACTTC. It translates to CASSQEKFLVTGGTYEQYF.

V is TRBV5-1 and J is TRBJ2-4, with 8 bases fitting TRBD1. This CDR3 contains 19 residues. Germline-derived CDR1 and CDR2 are SGHRS and YFSETQ. The ends lost 3 bases at V and 1 base at J; junction bases unmatched: 15. CDR3 DNA: TGCGCCAGCAGCTGGGGCCCCGGACAGGGTGTCCTTGCCAAAAACATTCAGTACTTC. Its translation is CASSWGPGQGVLAKNIQYF.

The genes are TRBV11-2 and TRBJ2-7; D ambiguous. Germline values: CDR1 SGHAT, CDR2 FQNNGV. The CDR3 extends over 13 amino acids. The V and J ends lost 1 base and 6 bases respectively, with 10 bases between them. This CDR3 is CASSLVQVSEQYF. The CDR3 bases are TGTGCCAGCAGCTTAGTCCAGGTTAGCGAGCAGTACTTC.